This TCR beta chain derives from a study of blood T cell repertoires in COVID-19. Germline CDR1 is LGHDT and CDR2 is YNNKEL (reference sequence). The V gene end was trimmed by 1 base and the J gene end by 7 bases; junction bases not matched to a gene: 6. The CDR3 loop spans 15 amino acids. Only a few counts were recorded for this clone. TCRdb's copy holds only in-frame clones and misses some; the assay was immunoSEQ multiplex PCR. The repertoire has nearly 350,000 clones, more than 75% of them found once; the top ten carry under 6.5%. This receptor was taken from a woman aged 45-65 years with COVID-19, enrolled during active disease. The chain combines TRBV3-1 (or the pseudogene TRBV3-2) with TRBJ2-1, with 8 positions matching TRBD2. Sequences were obtained from peripheral blood. The CDR3 here is CASSQASGSLNEQFF. The CDR3 nucleotides are TGTGCCAGCAGCCAAGCTAGCGGGTCCTTAAATGAGCAGTTCTTC.